This record covers a single TCR beta chain. What it binds is unknown. This specimen belongs to a study of OX40 agonist ivuxolimab in advanced cancers. Study information: Eligibility admitted prior anti-PD-1, anti-PD-L1 or anti-CTLA-4 therapy; 35% to 40% had some. Partial responses, seen in three patients, involved one hepatocellular carcinoma and two cutaneous melanomas.

Findings and limits, study-wide: Relative to CD4+, CD8+ T cells held more expanded clones on average.

The CDR3 spans 14 residues. CDR1 and CDR2 from the germline V gene are SGHDT and YYEEEE. V gave up 2 bases and J gave up 6 bases; unmatched junction bases: 4. Clones were read by immunoSEQ multiplex PCR, and TCRdb kept only the in-frame ones, dropping some. This repertoire shows tens of thousands of clones, more than 70% found once; its top ten account for about 13%. The chain is built from TRBV5-6 and TRBJ2-1, with 8 bases identical to TRBD1. The sample consisted of CD4+ or CD8+ T cells sorted from blood, taken in a trial of the OX40 agonist ivuxolimab. This clonotype was sampled from an adult with an advanced solid tumor such as melanoma, head and neck, liver or kidney cancer. CDR3: CASSLGQGGNEQFF. DNA of the CDR3: TGTGCCAGCAGCTTAGGACAGGGAGGCAATGAGCAGTTCTTC.